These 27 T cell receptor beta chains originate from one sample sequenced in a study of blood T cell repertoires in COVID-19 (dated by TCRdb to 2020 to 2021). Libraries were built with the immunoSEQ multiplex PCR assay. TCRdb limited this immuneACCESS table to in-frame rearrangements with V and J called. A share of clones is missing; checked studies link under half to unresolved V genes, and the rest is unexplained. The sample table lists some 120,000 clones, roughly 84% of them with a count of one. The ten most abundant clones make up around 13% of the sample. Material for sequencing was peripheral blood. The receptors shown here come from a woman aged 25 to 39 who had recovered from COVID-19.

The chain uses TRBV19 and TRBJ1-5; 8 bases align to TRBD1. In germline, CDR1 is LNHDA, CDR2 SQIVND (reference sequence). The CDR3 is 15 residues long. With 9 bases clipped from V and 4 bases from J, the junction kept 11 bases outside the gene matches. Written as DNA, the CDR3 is TGTGCCAGCCACTCCGGGACAGGACAAAATCAGCCCCAGCATTTT. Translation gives CASHSGTGQNQPQHF.

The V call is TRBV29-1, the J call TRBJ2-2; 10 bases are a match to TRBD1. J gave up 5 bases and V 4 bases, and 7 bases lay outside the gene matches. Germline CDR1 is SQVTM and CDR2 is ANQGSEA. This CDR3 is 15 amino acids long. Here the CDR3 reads CSVGPRTGGTGELFF. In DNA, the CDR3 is TGCAGCGTTGGTCCCCGGACAGGGGGGACCGGGGAGCTGTTTTTT.

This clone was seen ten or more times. CDR3 in amino acids: CATSGTATGELFF. CDR3 in DNA: TGTGCCACCAGTGGGACAGCCACCGGGGAGCTGTTTTTT. The chain is built from TRBV24-1 and TRBJ2-2, with a tentative D call TRBD1 (6 bases). CDR3 size: 13 residues. In germline, CDR1 is KGHDR, CDR2 SFDVKD. V was shortened by 5 bases and J by 4 bases, with 7 bases between the two germline ends.

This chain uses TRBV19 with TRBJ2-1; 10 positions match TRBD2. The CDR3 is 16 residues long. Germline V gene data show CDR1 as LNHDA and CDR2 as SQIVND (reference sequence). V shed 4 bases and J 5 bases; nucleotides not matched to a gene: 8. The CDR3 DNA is TGTGCCAGTAGTAAGTGGAGCGGGGGGGCGGACAATGAGCAGTTCTTC. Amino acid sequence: CASSKWSGGADNEQFF.

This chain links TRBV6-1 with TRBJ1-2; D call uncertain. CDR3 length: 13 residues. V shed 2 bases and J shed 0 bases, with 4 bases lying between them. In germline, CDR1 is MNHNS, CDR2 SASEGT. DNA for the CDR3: TGTGCCAGCAGTGAATCAGCTAACTATGGCTACACCTTC. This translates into CASSESANYGYTF.

DNA for the CDR3: TGTGCCAGCAGCGACGCACCGGGACAGCCTAACTATGGCTACACCTTC. As protein: CASSDAPGQPNYGYTF. The chain combines TRBV9 with TRBJ1-2; TRBD1 aligns across 7 bases. The CDR3 spans 16 residues. Germline CDR1 SGDLS, CDR2 YYNGEE. The ends lost 3 bases at V and 0 bases at J; junction bases unmatched: 8.

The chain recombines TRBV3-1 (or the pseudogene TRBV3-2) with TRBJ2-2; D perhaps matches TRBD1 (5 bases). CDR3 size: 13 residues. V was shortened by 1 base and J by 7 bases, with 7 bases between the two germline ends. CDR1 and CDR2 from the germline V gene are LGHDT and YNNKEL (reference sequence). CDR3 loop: CASSQGGGGELFF. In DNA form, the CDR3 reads TGTGCCAGCAGCCAAGGGGGCGGCGGGGAGCTGTTTTTT.

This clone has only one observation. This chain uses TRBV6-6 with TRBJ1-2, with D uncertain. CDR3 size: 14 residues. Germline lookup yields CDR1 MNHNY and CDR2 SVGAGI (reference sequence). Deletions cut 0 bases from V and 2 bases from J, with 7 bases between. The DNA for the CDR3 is TGTGCCAGCAGTTACTCGGGCGGGAACTATGGCTACACCTTC. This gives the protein CASSYSGGNYGYTF.

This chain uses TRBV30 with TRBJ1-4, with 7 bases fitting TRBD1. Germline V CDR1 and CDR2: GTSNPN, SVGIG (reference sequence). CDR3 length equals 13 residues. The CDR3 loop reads CALTRDSNEKLFF. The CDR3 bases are TGTGCTTTGACCCGGGACAGTAATGAAAAACTGTTTTTT.

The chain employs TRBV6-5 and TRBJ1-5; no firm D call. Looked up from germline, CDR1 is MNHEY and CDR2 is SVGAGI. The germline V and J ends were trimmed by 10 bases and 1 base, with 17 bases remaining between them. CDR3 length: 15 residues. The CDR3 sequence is CATLGGRGSNQPQHF. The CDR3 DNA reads TGTGCCACCCTAGGTGGGAGAGGGAGCAATCAGCCCCAGCATTTT.

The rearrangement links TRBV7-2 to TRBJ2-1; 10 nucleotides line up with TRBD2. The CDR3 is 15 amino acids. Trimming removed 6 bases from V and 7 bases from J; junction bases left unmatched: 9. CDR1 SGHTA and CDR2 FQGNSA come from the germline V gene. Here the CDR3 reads CASSLSGRAENEQFF. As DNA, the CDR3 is TGTGCCAGCAGTTTAAGCGGGAGGGCCGAGAATGAGCAGTTCTTC.

The CDR3 region is CASSPAGKETQYF. In nucleotides, the CDR3 is TGTGCCAGCAGTCCAGCGGGGAAGGAGACCCAGTACTTC. The chain uses TRBV12-3 or TRBV12-4 and TRBJ2-5, with TRBD2 matching over 7 bases. The ends lost 5 bases at V and 5 bases at J; junction bases unmatched: 5. The CDR3 sequence is 13 residues long.

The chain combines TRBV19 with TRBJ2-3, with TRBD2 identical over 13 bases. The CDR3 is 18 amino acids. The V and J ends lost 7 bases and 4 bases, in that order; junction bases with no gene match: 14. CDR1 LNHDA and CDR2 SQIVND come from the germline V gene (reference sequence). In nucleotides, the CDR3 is TGTGCCAGTACCTTACTCCCGATTGGACTAGCGGGGGCAGATACGCAGTATTTT. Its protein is CASTLLPIGLAGADTQYF.

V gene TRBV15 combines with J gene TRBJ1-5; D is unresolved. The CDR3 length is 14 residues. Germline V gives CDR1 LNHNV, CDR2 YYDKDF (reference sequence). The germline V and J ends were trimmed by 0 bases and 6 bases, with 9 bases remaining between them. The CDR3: CATSRDFPGQPQHF. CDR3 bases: TGTGCCACCAGCAGAGATTTTCCGGGTCAGCCCCAGCATTTT.

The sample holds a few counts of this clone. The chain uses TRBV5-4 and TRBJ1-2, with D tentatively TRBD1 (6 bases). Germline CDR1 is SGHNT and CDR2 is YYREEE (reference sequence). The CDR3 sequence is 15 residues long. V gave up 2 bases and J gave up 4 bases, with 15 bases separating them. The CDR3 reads CASSLQPGQSYGYTF. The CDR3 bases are TGTGCCAGCAGCTTACAACCGGGACAAAGCTATGGCTACACCTTC.

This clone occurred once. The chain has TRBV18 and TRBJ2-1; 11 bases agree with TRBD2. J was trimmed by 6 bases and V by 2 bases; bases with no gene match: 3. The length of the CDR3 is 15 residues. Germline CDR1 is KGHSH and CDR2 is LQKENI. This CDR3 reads CASSPGSGRANEQFF. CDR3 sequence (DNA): TGTGCCAGCTCACCAGGTAGCGGGAGGGCCAATGAGCAGTTCTTC. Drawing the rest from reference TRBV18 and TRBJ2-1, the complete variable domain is NAGVMQNPRHLVRRRGQEARLRCSPMKGHSHVYWYRQLPEEGLKFMVYLQKENIIDESGMPKERFSAEFPKEGPSILRIQQVVRGDSAAYFCASSPGSGRANEQFFGPGTRLTVL.

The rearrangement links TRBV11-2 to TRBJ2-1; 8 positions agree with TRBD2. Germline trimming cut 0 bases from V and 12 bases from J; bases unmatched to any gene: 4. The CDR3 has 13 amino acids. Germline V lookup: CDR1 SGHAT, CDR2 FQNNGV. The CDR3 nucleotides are TGTGCCAGCAGCTTAGATGGCGGGGGGTGGCAGTTCTTC. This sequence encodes CASSLDGGGWQFF.

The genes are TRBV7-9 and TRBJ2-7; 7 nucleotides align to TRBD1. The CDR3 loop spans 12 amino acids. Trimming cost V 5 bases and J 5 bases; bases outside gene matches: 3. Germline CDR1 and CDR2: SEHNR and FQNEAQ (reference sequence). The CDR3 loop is CASSETGDEQYF. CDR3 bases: TGTGCCAGCAGCGAAACAGGGGACGAGCAGTACTTC.

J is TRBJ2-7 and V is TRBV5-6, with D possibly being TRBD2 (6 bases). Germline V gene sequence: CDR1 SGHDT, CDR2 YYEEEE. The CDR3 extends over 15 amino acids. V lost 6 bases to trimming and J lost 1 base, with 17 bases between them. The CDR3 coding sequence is TGTGCCAGCACGAGAGGGGCGGGAAATTCCTACGAGCAGTACTTC. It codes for CASTRGAGNSYEQYF.

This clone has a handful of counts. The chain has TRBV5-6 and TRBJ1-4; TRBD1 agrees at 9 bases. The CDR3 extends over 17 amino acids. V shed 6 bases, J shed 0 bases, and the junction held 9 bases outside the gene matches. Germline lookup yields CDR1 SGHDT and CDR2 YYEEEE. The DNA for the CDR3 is TGTGCCAGCAACCTTTTGGGACAGGGATCAACTAATGAAAAACTGTTTTTT. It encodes CASNLLGQGSTNEKLFF. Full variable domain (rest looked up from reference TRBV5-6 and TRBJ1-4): DAGVTQSPTHLIKTRGQQVTLRCSPKSGHDTVSWYQQALGQGPQFIFQYYEEEERQRGNFPDRFSGHQFPNYSSELNVNALLLGDSALYLCASNLLGQGSTNEKLFFGSGTQLSVL.

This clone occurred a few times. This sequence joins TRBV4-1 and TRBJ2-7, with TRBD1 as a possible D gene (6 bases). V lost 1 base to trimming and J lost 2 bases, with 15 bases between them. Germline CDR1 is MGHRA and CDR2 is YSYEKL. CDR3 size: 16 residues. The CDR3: CASSQVPARGAYEQYF. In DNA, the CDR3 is TGCGCCAGCAGCCAAGTACCGGCCAGGGGAGCCTACGAGCAGTACTTC.

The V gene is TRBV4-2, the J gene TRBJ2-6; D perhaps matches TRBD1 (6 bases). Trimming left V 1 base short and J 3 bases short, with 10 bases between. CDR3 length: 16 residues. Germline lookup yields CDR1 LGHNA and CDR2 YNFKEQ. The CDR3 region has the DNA TGTGCCAGCAGCCAAGGAGCAGGGGTTGGGGCCAACGTCCTGACTTTC. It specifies CASSQGAGVGANVLTF.

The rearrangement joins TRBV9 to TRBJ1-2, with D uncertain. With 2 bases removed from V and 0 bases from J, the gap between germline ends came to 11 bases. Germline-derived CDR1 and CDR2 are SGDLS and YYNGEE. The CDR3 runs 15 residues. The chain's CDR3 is CASSVLERANYGYTF. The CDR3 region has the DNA TGTGCCAGCAGCGTGCTCGAGAGAGCTAACTATGGCTACACCTTC.

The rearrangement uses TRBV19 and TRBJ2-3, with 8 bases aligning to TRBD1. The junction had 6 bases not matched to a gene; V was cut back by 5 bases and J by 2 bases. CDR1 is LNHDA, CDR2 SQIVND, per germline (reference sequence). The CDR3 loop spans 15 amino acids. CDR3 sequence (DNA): TGTGCCAGTAGTTCGGACAGGGCCCTCACAGATACGCAGTATTTT. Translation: CASSSDRALTDTQYF.

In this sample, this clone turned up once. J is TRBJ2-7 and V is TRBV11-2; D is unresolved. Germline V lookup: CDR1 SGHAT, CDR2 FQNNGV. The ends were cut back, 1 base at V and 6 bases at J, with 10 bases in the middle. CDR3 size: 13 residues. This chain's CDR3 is CASSLARRGEQYF. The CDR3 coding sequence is TGTGCCAGCAGCTTAGCGAGAAGAGGCGAGCAGTACTTC.

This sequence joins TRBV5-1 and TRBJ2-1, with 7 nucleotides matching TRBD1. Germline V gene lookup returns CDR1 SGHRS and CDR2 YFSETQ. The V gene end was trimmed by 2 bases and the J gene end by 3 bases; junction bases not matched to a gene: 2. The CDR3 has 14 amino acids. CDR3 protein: CASSLQGIYNEQFF. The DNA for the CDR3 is TGCGCCAGCAGCTTACAGGGGATCTACAATGAGCAGTTCTTC.

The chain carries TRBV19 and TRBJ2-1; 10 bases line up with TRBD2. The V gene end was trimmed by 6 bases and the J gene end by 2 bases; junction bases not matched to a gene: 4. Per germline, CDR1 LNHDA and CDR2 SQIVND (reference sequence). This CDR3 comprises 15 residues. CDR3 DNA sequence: TGTGCCAGTAGGAAAGCGGGAGGGCCCTACAATGAGCAGTTCTTC. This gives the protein CASRKAGGPYNEQFF.